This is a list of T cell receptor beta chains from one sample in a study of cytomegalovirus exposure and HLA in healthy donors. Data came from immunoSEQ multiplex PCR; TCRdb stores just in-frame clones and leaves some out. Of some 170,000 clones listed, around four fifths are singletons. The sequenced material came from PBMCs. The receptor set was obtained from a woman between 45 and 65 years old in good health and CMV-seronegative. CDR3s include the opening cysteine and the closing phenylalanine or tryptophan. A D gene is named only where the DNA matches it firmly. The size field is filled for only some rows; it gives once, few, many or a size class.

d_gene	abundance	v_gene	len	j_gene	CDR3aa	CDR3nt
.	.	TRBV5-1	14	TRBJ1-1	CASRLTGWNTEAFF	TGCGCCAGCAGACTTACAGGGTGGAACACTGAAGCTTTCTTT
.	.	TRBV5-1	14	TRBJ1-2	CASRPSGMEYGYTF	TGCGCCAGCAGACCAAGTGGAATGGAGTATGGCTACACCTTC
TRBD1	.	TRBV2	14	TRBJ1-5	CASSADRGNQPQHF	TGTGCCAGCAGTGCTGACAGGGGCAATCAGCCCCAGCATTTT
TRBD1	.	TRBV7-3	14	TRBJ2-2	CASSRDRENGELFF	TGTGCCAGCAGCCGGGACAGGGAAAACGGGGAGCTGTTTTTT
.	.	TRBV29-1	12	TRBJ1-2	CSVVDRSYGYTF	TGCAGCGTTGTGGACAGAAGCTATGGCTACACCTTC
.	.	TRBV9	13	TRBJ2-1	CASSVQSYNEQFF	TGTGCCAGCAGCGTCCAGTCTTACAATGAGCAGTTCTTC
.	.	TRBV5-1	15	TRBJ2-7	CASSSQPGQPSEQYF	TGCGCCAGCAGCTCACAGCCGGGACAACCCTCCGAGCAGTACTTC
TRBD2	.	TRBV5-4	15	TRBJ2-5	CASSLEAGGPKTQYF	TGTGCCAGCAGCTTGGAAGCGGGGGGGCCCAAGACCCAGTACTTC
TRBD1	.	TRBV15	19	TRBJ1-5	CATSRDRQGIGGGNQPQHF	TGTGCCACCAGCAGAGATCGACAGGGAATCGGAGGTGGCAATCAGCCCCAGCATTTT
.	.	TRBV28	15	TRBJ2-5	CASSPRTTPQETQYF	TGTGCCAGCAGTCCTCGGACTACGCCACAAGAGACCCAGTACTTC
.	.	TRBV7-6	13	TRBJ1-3	CASNSYSGNTIYF	TGTGCCAGCAACTCTTACTCTGGAAACACCATATATTTT
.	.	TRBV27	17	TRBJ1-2	CASSLGGGGPSNYGYTF	TGTGCCAGCAGTTTGGGGGGGGGAGGGCCCTCTAACTATGGCTACACCTTC
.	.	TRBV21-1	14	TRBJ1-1	CASSLPRGSTEAFF	TGTGCCAGCAGCCTACCAAGGGGGAGCACTGAAGCTTTCTTT
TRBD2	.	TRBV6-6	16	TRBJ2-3	CASSPRLGGGTDTQYF	TGTGCCAGCAGCCCAAGGCTGGGGGGGGGAACAGATACGCAGTATTTT
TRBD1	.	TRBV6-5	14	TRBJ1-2	CASSQDRANYGYTF	TGTGCCAGCAGCCAGGACAGGGCCAACTATGGCTACACCTTC
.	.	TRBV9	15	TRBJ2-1	CASSVEGLSYNEQFF	TGTGCCAGCAGCGTAGAGGGGCTGTCCTACAATGAGCAGTTCTTC
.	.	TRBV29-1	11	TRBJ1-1	CSGMRGTEAFF	TGCAGCGGGATGAGGGGGACTGAAGCTTTCTTT
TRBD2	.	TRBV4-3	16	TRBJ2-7	CASSQDWTSGVYEQYF	TGCGCCAGCAGCCAAGATTGGACTAGCGGGGTATACGAGCAGTACTTC
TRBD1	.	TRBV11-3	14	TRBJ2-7	CASSTSGGPYEQYF	TGTGCCAGCAGCACTTCAGGGGGCCCCTACGAGCAGTACTTC
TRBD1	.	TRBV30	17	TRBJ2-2	CALTETGTGDLTGELFF	TGTGCCCTTACCGAGACAGGGACAGGGGACCTAACCGGGGAGCTGTTTTTT
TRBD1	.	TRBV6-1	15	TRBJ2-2	CASSEAGQGAGELFF	TGTGCCAGCAGTGAAGCGGGACAGGGGGCCGGGGAGCTGTTTTTT
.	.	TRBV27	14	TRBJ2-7	CASSLAGFSYEQYF	TGTGCCAGCAGTTTAGCCGGGTTCTCCTACGAGCAGTACTTC
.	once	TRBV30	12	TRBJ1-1	CAWRLARAEAFF	TGTGCCTGGAGGCTTGCCCGCGCTGAAGCTTTCTTT
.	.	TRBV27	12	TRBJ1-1	CASRRDGPEAFF	TGTGCCAGCAGGCGGGACGGGCCTGAAGCTTTCTTT
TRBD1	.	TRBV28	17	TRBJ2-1	CASGTGRLGSSYNEQFF	TGTGCCAGCGGGACAGGGAGGCTTGGGAGCTCCTACAATGAGCAGTTCTTC
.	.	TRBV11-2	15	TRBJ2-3	CASSLDLAGTDTQYF	TGTGCCAGCAGCTTAGATCTTGCGGGAACAGATACGCAGTATTTT
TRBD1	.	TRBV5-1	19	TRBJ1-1	CASSSPNSGTALRGTEAFF	TGCGCCAGCAGCTCTCCGAACTCCGGGACAGCCCTGAGGGGAACTGAAGCTTTCTTT
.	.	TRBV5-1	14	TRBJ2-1	CASSLDLVGNEQFF	TGCGCCAGCAGCTTGGATCTGGTCGGCAATGAGCAGTTCTTC
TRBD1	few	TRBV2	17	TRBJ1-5	CASTGTGGNRSNQPQHF	TGTGCCAGCACCGGGACAGGGGGCAATAGGAGCAATCAGCCCCAGCATTTT
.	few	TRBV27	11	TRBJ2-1	CASSYYNEQFF	TGTGCCAGCTCCTATTACAATGAGCAGTTCTTC
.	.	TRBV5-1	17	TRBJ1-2	CASSPWQKEGGQDGYTF	TGCGCCAGCAGCCCTTGGCAAAAGGAGGGAGGTCAGGATGGCTACACCTTC
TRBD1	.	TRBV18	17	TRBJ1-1	CASSPSLVGTGATEAFF	TGTGCCAGCTCACCATCTCTTGTCGGGACAGGGGCCACTGAAGCTTTCTTT
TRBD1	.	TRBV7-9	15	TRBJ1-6	CASSPRDRNNSPLHF	TGTGCCAGCAGCCCTAGGGACAGGAATAATTCACCCCTCCACTTT
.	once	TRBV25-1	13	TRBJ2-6	CASRSSGANVLTF	TGTGCCAGCAGGAGCTCTGGGGCCAACGTCCTGACTTTC
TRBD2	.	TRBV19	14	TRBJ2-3	CASSMKGRADTQYF	TGTGCCAGTAGTATGAAAGGGAGGGCAGATACGCAGTATTTT
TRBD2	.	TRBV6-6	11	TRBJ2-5	CASSPGGAQYF	TGTGCCAGCAGTCCCGGGGGGGCCCAGTACTTC
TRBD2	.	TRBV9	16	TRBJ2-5	CASSVGLAGELETQYF	TGTGCCAGCAGCGTAGGGTTAGCGGGGGAATTAGAGACCCAGTACTTC
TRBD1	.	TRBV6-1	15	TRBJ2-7	CAIRDRPLAATKQYF	TGTGCCATCCGGGACAGGCCACTAGCCGCTACGAAGCAGTACTTC
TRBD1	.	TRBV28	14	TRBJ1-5	CASSSGQVNQPQHF	TGTGCCAGCAGTTCGGGACAGGTAAATCAGCCCCAGCATTTT
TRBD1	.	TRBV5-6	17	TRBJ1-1	CASSFYGTGIMNTEAFF	TGTGCCAGCAGCTTCTATGGGACAGGGATCATGAACACTGAAGCTTTCTTT
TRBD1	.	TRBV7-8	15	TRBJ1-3	CASSTQGASGNTIYF	TGTGCCAGCAGCACACAGGGGGCCTCTGGAAACACCATATATTTT
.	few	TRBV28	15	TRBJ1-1	CASSSHDTTNTEAFF	TGTGCCAGCAGTTCGCACGATACTACGAACACTGAAGCTTTCTTT
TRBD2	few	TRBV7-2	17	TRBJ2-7	CASSRTSGGYESYEQYF	TGTGCCAGCAGCAGGACTAGCGGGGGGTACGAATCCTACGAGCAGTACTTC
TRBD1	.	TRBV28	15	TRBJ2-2	CASSLGTGESRELFF	TGTGCCAGCAGCCTGGGGACAGGGGAGTCCCGGGAGCTGTTTTTT
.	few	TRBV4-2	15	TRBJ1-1	CASSQRQEMNTEAFF	TGTGCCAGCAGCCAACGACAGGAGATGAACACTGAAGCTTTCTTT
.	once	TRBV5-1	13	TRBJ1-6	CASSFTGHSPLHF	TGCGCCAGCAGCTTCACAGGGCATTCACCCCTCCACTTT
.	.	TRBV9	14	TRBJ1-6	CASSVGGRNSPLHF	TGTGCCAGCAGCGTAGGAGGGAGAAATTCACCCCTCCACTTT
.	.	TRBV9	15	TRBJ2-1	CASSADSLAPGGQFF	TGTGCCAGCAGCGCCGACAGTCTAGCGCCCGGGGGGCAGTTCTTC
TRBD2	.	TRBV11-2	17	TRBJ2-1	CASSLGLAGASYNEQFF	TGTGCCAGCAGCCTTGGACTAGCGGGCGCCTCCTACAATGAGCAGTTCTTC
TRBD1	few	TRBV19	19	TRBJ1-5	CAPSPIRSGRGISNQPQHF	TGTGCCCCCTCCCCCATTCGGAGTGGCAGGGGGATTAGCAATCAGCCCCAGCATTTT
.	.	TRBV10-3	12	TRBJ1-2	CAILGASYGYTF	TGTGCCATTCTAGGGGCCAGCTATGGCTACACCTTC
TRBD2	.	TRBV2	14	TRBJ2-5	CASSGTGGGETQYF	TGTGCCAGCAGTGGCACCGGGGGGGGCGAGACCCAGTACTTC